This TCR beta chain was documented in a study of identical twins (dated by TCRdb to 2015 to 2016). Broadly, across the study: The study deep-sequenced TCR alpha and beta repertoires from monozygotic twins, unrelated adults of various ages and cord blood to test whether fetal clonotypes persist. To rule out contamination, the twin experiments were replicated at different times with different library preparation protocols. Paper-wide results and their limitations: The excess sharing between twins in beta out-of-frame sequences was weaker because fewer shared sequences reduced the signal-to-noise ratio. Invariant T cells such as MAIT and iNKT could partly confound zero-insertion analyses, though diverse VJ usage argued against this for most clonotypes. Compared with coincidental sharing between unrelated individuals, an excess of low generation-probability sequences was observed among out-of-frame TCR alpha sequences shared between twins. Abundant cord blood beta clonotypes carried fewer insertions; young adult naive repertoires showed a weaker similar trend, while memory repertoires showed none. Because the same donors could not be followed over many years, conclusions were based on cross-sectional statistical analysis. In monozygotic twins, recombination models systematically underestimated out-of-frame TCR alpha sharing, but the models matched the sharing seen between unrelated individuals.

The germline V gene yields SGHTA for CDR1 and FQGNSA for CDR2. Counted from cysteine to phenylalanine, this CDR3 has 14 amino acids. The CDR3 DNA has 42 bases and is translated from base 1. The receptor library was made with 5' RACE. Sequencing was performed on an Illumina HiSeq 2000. A universal primer binding site was added through template switching, and the final cDNA carried a unique molecular identifier so that TCR cDNA molecules could be counted accurately. First-strand cDNA for TCR alpha and beta chains was synthesized from specific primers in the conserved constant-segment region. To control for contamination, every cDNA library carried two barcodes: a SMART-Mk sample barcode plus Illumina barcodes. TruSeq adapter sequences and Illumina sample barcodes were added in two successive PCR steps. Sequencing of the TCR alpha and beta cDNA libraries was done on the Illumina HiSeq platform using custom primers. On the study's bioinformatics: Raw reads were processed with MiGEC to extract unique molecular identifiers, and MiXCR was used to determine CDR3 positions. Recombination models were inferred per individual with the repgenHMM and IGoR tools using an EM algorithm. The tcR package in R was used for shared clonotype analysis, with sharing normalized by the product of cloneset sizes. To study raw recombination free of thymic and clonal selection effects, out-of-frame nonproductive sequences were analyzed. The public sequencing data were trimmed at Q25 with fastp and processed into clonotypes with MiXCR by TCRdb, which kept only in-frame beta chains. Duplicate CDR3 protein sequences are folded into a single record with the most common DNA and genes. The V and J calls were not made by the authors but by TCRdb's processing. This sample has 1.5 million to 2 million distinct CDR3 sequences in its table, and about 32% of those were observed once. Of the sample, about 0.27% falls within the top ten clones.

In the case of this clonotype: Its cognate antigen has yet to be identified. It has no much larger one-base neighbor in the sample; base qualities were not kept.

All donors were healthy Caucasians. This chain is built from TRBV7-2 and TRBJ2-4; the D gene is perhaps TRBD2, on 6 matching bases. With the DNA end fitting TRBJ2-7 better, the J assignment may be wrong. The receptor's source is a newborn girl in good health. Sequencing was done on a sample of cord blood. The nucleotides read TGTGCCAGCAGCTTGACTAGATCGGTTGACGAGCAGTACTTC. Its protein is CASSLTRSVDEQYF.